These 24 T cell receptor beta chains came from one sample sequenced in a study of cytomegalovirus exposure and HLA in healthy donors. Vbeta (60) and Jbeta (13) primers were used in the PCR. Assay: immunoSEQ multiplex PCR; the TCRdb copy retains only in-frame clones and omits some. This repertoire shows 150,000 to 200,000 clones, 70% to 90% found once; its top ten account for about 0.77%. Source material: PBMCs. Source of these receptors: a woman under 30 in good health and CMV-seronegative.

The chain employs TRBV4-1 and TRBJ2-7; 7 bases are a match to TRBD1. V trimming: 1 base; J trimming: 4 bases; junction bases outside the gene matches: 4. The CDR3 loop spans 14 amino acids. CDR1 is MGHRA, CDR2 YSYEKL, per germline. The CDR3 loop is CASSQGEGAYEQYF. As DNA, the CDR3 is TGCGCCAGCAGCCAAGGAGAGGGGGCGTACGAGCAGTACTTC.

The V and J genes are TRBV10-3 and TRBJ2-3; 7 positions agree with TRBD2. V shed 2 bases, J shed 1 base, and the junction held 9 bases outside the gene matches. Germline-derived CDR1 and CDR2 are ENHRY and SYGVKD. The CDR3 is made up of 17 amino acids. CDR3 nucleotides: TGTGCCATCAGTGAGGCCCTCTTACTAGCGCGCACAGATACGCAGTATTTT. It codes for CAISEALLLARTDTQYF.

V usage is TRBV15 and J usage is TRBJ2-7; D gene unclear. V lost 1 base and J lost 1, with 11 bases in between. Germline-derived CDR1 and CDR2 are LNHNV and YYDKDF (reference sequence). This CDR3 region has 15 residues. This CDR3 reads CATSRGSAQSYEQYF. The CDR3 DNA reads TGTGCCACCAGCAGAGGTTCAGCGCAATCCTACGAGCAGTACTTC.

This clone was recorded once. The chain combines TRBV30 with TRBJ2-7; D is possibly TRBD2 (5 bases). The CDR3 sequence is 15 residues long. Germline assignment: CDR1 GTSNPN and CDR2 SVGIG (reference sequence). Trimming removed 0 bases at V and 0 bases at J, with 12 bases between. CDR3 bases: TGTGCCTGGAGTGTCGGGGAGCGGAGCTCCTACGAGCAGTACTTC. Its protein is CAWSVGERSSYEQYF. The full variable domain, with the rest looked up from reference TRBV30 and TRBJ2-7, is SQTIHQWPATLVQPVGSPLSLECTVEGTSNPNLYWYRQAAGRGLQLLFYSVGIGQISSEVPQNLSASRPQDRQFILSSKKLLLSDSGFYLCAWSVGERSSYEQYFGPGTRLTVT.

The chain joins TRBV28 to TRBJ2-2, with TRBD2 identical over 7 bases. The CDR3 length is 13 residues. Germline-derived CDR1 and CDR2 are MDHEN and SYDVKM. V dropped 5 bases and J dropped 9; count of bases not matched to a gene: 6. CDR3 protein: CASSEGLVRELFF. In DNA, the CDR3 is TGTGCCAGCAGTGAAGGACTAGTCCGGGAGCTGTTTTTT.

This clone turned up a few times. The CDR3 nucleotides read TGTGCCAGCAGACAGGGATCCTACAATGAGCAGTTCTTC. Its protein product is CASRQGSYNEQFF. V is TRBV6-5 and J is TRBJ2-1; possibly TRBD1 for D (6 bases). Deletions cut 6 bases from V and 1 base from J, with 7 bases between. The CDR3 runs 13 residues. CDR1 and CDR2 from the germline V gene are MNHEY and SVGAGI.

The CDR3 loop reads CASSRVRASGSWDGSYNEQFF. CDR3 nucleotides: TGCGCCAGCAGTCGTGTTAGGGCTAGCGGGAGTTGGGATGGTTCCTACAATGAGCAGTTCTTC. The V call is TRBV23-1, the J call TRBJ2-1, with TRBD2 identical over 10 bases. TRBV23-1 is marked as an open reading frame, function uncertain. V trimming: 4 bases; J trimming: 1 base; junction bases outside the gene matches: 19. This CDR3 has 21 residues.

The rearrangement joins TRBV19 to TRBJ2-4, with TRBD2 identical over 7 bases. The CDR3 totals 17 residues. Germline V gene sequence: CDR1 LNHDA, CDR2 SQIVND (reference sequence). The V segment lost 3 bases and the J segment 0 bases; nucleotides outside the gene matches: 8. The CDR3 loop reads CASSILDGGLAKNIQYF. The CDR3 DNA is TGTGCCAGTAGTATCCTGGACGGGGGGTTAGCCAAAAACATTCAGTACTTC.

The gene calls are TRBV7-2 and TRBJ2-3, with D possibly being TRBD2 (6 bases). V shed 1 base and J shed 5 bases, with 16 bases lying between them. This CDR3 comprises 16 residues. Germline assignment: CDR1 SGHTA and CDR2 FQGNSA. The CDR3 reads CASSLGGPGLRDTQYF. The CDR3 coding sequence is TGTGCCAGCAGCTTAGGGGGTCCGGGACTCCGAGATACGCAGTATTTT.

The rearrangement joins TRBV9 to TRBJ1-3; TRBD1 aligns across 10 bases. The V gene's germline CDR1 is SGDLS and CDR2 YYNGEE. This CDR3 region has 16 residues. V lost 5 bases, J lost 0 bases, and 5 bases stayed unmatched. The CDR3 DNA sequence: TGTGCCAGCAGGCCCGACAGGGGGCTCTCTGGAAACACCATATATTTT. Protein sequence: CASRPDRGLSGNTIYF.

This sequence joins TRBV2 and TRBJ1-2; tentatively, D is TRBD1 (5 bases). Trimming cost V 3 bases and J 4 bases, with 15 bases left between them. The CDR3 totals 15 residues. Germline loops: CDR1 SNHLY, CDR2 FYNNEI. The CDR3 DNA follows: TGTGCCAGCAGTGAGAGAACCCGACAGTCCTATGGCTACACCTTC. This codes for CASSERTRQSYGYTF.

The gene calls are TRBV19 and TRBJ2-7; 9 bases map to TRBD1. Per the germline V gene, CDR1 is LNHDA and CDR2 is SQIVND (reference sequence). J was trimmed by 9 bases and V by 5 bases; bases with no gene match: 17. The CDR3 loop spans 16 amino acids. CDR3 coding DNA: TGTGCCAGTAGTTCCCGCCGGGACAGGGACCTATCTGGGCAGTACTTC. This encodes CASSSRRDRDLSGQYF. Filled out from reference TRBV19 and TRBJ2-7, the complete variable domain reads DGGITQSPKYLFRKEGQNVTLSCEQNLNHDAMYWYRQDPGQGLRLIYYSQIVNDFQKGDIAEGYSVSREKKESFPLTVTSAQKNPTAFYLCASSSRRDRDLSGQYFGPGTRLTVT.

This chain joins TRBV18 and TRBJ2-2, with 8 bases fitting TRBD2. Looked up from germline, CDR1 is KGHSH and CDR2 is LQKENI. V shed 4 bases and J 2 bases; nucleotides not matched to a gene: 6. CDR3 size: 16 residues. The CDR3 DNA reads TGTGCCAGCTCACTGCTAGCGGGCCTCAACACCGGGGAGCTGTTTTTT. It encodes CASSLLAGLNTGELFF.

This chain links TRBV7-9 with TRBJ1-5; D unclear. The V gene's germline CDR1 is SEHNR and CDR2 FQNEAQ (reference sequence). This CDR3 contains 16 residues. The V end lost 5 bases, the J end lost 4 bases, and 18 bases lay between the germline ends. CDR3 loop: CASSPGPGRINQPQHF. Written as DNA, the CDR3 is TGTGCCAGCAGCCCTGGGCCAGGTCGGATAAATCAGCCCCAGCATTTT. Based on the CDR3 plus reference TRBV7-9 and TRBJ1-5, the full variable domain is DTGVSQNPRHKITKRGQNVTFRCDPISEHNRLYWYRQTLGQGPEFLTYFQNEAQLEKSRLLSDRFSAERPKGSFSTLEIQRTEQGDSAMYLCASSPGPGRINQPQHFGDGTRLSIL.

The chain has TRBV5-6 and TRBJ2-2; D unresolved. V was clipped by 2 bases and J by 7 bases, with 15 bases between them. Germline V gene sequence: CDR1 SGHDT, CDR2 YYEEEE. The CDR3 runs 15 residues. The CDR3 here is CASSFGLHASGELFF. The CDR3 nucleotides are TGTGCCAGCAGCTTCGGGTTGCATGCGAGCGGGGAGCTGTTTTTT.

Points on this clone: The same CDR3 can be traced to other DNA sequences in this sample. In DNA form, the CDR3 reads TGCGCCAGCAGCCAAGTCGACCTGGGACTTTCCTACAATGAGCAGTTCTTC. Translated, it gives CASSQVDLGLSYNEQFF. The chain combines TRBV4-1 with TRBJ2-1; a weak D match, TRBD2 (6 bases). Trimming removed 1 base at V and 1 base at J, with 14 bases between. The CDR3 is made up of 17 amino acids. Germline CDR1 MGHRA, CDR2 YSYEKL.

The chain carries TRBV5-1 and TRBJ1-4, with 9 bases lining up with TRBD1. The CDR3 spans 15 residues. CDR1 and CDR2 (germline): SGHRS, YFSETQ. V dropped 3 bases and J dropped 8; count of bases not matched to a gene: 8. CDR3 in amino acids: CASSYDRGVEEKLFF. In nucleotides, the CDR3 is TGCGCCAGCAGCTATGACAGGGGGGTCGAGGAAAAACTGTTTTTT.

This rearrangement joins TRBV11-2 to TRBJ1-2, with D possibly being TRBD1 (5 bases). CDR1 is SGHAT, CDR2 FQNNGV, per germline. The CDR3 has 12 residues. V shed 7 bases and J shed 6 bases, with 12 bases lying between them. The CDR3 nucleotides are TGTGCCAGCAACGATCAGGGAAATGGCTACACCTTC. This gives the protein CASNDQGNGYTF.

CDR3 sequence (DNA): TGCGCCAGCAGCCTCGGGACAGGGGTCTACACCTTC. Its protein is CASSLGTGVYTF. The rearrangement uses TRBV5-1 and TRBJ1-2; 10 bases are shared with TRBD1. V dropped 4 bases and J dropped 10; count of bases not matched to a gene: 4. In germline, CDR1 is SGHRS, CDR2 YFSETQ. CDR3 length: 12 amino acids.

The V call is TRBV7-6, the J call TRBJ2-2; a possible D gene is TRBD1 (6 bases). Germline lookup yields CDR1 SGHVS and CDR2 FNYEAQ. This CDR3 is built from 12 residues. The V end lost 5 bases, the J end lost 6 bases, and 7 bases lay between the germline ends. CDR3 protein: CASSHRAGELFF. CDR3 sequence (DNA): TGTGCCAGCAGCCACAGGGCCGGGGAGCTGTTTTTT. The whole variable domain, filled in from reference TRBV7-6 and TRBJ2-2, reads GAGVSQSPRYKVTKRGQDVALRCDPISGHVSLYWYRQALGQGPEFLTYFNYEAQQDKSGLPNDRFSAERPEGSISTLTIQRTEQRDSAMYRCASSHRAGELFFGEGSRLTVL.

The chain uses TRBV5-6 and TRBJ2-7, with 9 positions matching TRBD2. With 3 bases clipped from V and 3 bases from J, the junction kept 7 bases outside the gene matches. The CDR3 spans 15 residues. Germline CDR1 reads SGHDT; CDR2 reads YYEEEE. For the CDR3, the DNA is TGTGCCAGCAGCTCTCTAGCGGGATCGGTCTACGAGCAGTACTTC. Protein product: CASSSLAGSVYEQYF.

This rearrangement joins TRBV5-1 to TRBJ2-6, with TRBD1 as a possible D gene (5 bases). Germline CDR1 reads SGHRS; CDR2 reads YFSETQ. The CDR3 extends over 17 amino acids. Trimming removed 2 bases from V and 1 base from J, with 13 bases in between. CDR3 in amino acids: CASSLGAAQSGANVLTF. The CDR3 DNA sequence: TGCGCCAGCAGCTTAGGGGCAGCTCAATCTGGGGCCAACGTCCTGACTTTC.

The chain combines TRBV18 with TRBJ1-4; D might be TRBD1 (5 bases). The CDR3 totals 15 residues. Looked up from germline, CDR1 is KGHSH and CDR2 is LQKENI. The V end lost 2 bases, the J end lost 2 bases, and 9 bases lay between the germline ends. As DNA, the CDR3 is TGTGCCAGCTCACCAGGGGGGTTGACTAATGAAAAACTGTTTTTT. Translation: CASSPGGLTNEKLFF.

CDR3 DNA sequence: TGTGCCAGCAGACCTACACACAGGGACCAAGAGACCCAGTACTTC. Translating it yields CASRPTHRDQETQYF. The rearrangement links TRBV28 to TRBJ2-5, with D possibly being TRBD1 (6 bases). The CDR3 has 15 residues. The germline gives CDR1 MDHEN, CDR2 SYDVKM. V gave up 6 bases and J gave up 0 bases, with 14 bases separating them.